This TCR beta chain was sequenced for a study of blood T cell repertoires in COVID-19. Study overall: The study drew acute and convalescent COVID-19 samples from the United States, Italy and Spain. T cells, B-cell-depleted T cells, or PBMCs provided the cDNA or gDNA that served as material.

Germline CDR1 and CDR2: MNHEY and SVGAGI. The CDR3 has 15 amino acids. The junction had 6 bases not matched to a gene; V was cut back by 7 bases and J by 5 bases. Source study methods: Amplified reference gene primers provided the basis for estimating nucleated cell counts. Generated by immunoSEQ multiplex PCR, the TCRdb table keeps only in-frame clones and is missing some. That table furnishes V, J and clone size, whereas the DNA furnished D and trimming. Of 100,000 to 120,000 clones listed, 85% are singletons. The genes are TRBV6-5 and TRBJ1-5; TRBD1 matches at 12 bases. This receptor was obtained from a human donor in a cohort sampled during active COVID-19. The sequenced sample was peripheral blood. The CDR3 DNA reads as TGTGCCAGCAACGAGGGACAGGGGGCTTATCAGCCCCAGCATTTT. Encoded protein: CASNEGQGAYQPQHF.